This TCR beta chain was profiled in a study of Ad26.COV2.S vaccination and SARS-CoV-2 variants. Looking at the study overall: Ad26.COV2.S was injected intramuscularly once or twice, 56 days apart. Overall study results and limits: Participants in the vaccine arm had higher spike-specific TCR breadth; placebo recipients had lower.

Treatment denoted: 19 received Ad26.COV2.S at low or high dose, single or two shots; 5 received placebo; per-sample allocation not given. Vaccine and placebo recipients were sampled on day 63 after the first injection. Ad26 vector vaccine expressed Wuhan-strain SARS-CoV-2 spike. TCRdb's table, derived via immunoSEQ multiplex PCR, lists solely in-frame clones and lacks some. The table lists a few hundred thousand clones, over 75% of them singletons. Remarks on this clone: As yet, its antigen is unknown.

The starting material was peripheral blood, obtained in a trial of Ad26.COV2.S vaccine versus placebo. The clonotype was recovered from a person between 18 and 65 years old who received the Ad26.COV2.S COVID-19 vaccine or a placebo.

The CDR3 spells CASSLRSRDTEAFF. CDR3 bases: TGTGCCAGCAGCCTACGCAGTAGGGATACTGAAGCTTTCTTT. The rearrangement joins TRBV3-1 (or the pseudogene TRBV3-2) to TRBJ1-1; the D is unclear. Trimming shortened V by 4 bases and J by 5 bases, and 14 bases separated the two germline ends. The CDR3 is 14 residues long. In germline, CDR1 is LGHDT, CDR2 YNNKEL (reference sequence).